The next 9 T cell receptor beta chains were all read from a single sample in a study of vaccination and CD4 T cells after COVID-19. These receptors are not linked to any known antigen. Sequence data for DNA of cultured CD4+ T cells were generated by the Oncomine TCR Beta short-read assay. MiXCR was run by TCRdb on the PCR reads, yielding one entry per CDR3 protein. The sample consists of about 8,000 distinct CDR3 sequences, less than 60% of them appearing once. Treatment defined: roughly 11-day PBMC culture with coronavirus spike peptide pools or control peptides (ViraFEST assay). Material: CD4+ T cells from blood, cultured in vitro. Source of these receptors: a human donor who had recovered from COVID-19.

V usage is TRBV27 and J usage is TRBJ2-7, with D tentatively TRBD1 (6 bases). The V gene lost 5 bases and the J gene lost 5 bases, with 19 bases spanning the gap. The CDR3 runs 15 residues. Germline V gene lookup returns CDR1 MNHEY and CDR2 SMNVEV (reference sequence). CDR3 protein: CASSTPGRGSDEQYF. CDR3 nucleotides: TGTGCCAGCAGTACCCCGGGCAGGGGTAGTGACGAGCAGTACTTC.

This chain links TRBV28 with TRBJ1-2; TRBD1 agrees at 9 bases. The J segment lost 4 bases and the V segment lost 6 bases, leaving 6 bases of the junction unmatched. This CDR3 has 14 residues. CDR1 is MDHEN and CDR2 is SYDVKM in the germline V gene. CDR3 region: CASSETGGGYGYTF. DNA for the CDR3: TGTGCCAGCAGCGAGACAGGGGGGGGCTATGGCTACACCTTC.

This clonotype was counted only a few times. The chain has TRBV7-2 and TRBJ2-2, with TRBD2 identical over 15 bases. This CDR3 has 18 residues. Germline CDR1 reads SGHTA; CDR2 reads FQGNSA. J lost 4 bases, V lost 1 base, and 4 bases had no gene match. The CDR3 spells CASSLVGLAGGPTGELFF. For the CDR3, the DNA is TGTGCCAGCAGCTTAGTTGGACTAGCGGGGGGGCCCACCGGGGAGCTGTTTTTT. The variable domain in full, with the rest retrieved from reference TRBV7-2 and TRBJ2-2, is GAGVSQSPSNKVTEKGKDVELRCDPISGHTALYWYRQSLGQGLEFLIYFQGNSAPDKSGLPSDRFSAERTGGSVSTLTIQRTQQEDSAVYLCASSLVGLAGGPTGELFFGEGSRLTVL.

The chain combines TRBV4-2 with TRBJ1-2, with D maybe TRBD1 (5 bases). There are 15 residues in the CDR3. Per the germline V gene, CDR1 is LGHNA and CDR2 is YNFKEQ. Trimming pared 0 bases from V and 4 bases from J, leaving 12 bases between. The DNA of the CDR3 is TGTGCCAGCAGCCAAGATCAGGGCAGCCTCTATGGCTACACCTTC. Protein: CASSQDQGSLYGYTF.

The V and J genes are TRBV7-2 and TRBJ1-2, with a weak D call TRBD1 (5 bases). Germline values: CDR1 SGHTA, CDR2 FQGNSA. The CDR3 runs to 16 residues. Trimming shortened V by 5 bases and J by 2 bases, and 18 bases separated the two germline ends. CDR3 sequence: CASSTPVRETNYGYTF. Here the CDR3 DNA reads TGTGCCAGCAGCACACCTGTCAGGGAAACAAACTATGGCTACACCTTC.

This chain connects TRBV6-2 or TRBV6-3 to TRBJ2-7, with 11 bases identical to TRBD1. The CDR3 extends over 15 amino acids. J was trimmed by 1 base and V by 4 bases; bases with no gene match: 3. The germline V gene has CDR1 MNHEY and CDR2 SVGEGT. CDR3 coding DNA: TGTGCCAGCAGTTGGACAGGGGGCAGGTCCTACGAGCAGTACTTC. This encodes CASSWTGGRSYEQYF.

This clonotype was observed a few times. The chain combines TRBV18 with TRBJ1-1; 9 bases match TRBD1. CDR1 KGHSH and CDR2 LQKENI come from the germline V gene. V shed 6 bases and J 4 bases; nucleotides not matched to a gene: 3. This CDR3 region has 13 residues. CDR3 DNA: TGTGCCAGCTCGAGGGGACAGGGCACTGAAGCTTTCTTT. It encodes CASSRGQGTEAFF. Supplemented by reference TRBV18 and TRBJ1-1, the full variable domain reads NAGVMQNPRHLVRRRGQEARLRCSPMKGHSHVYWYRQLPEEGLKFMVYLQKENIIDESGMPKERFSAEFPKEGPSILRIQQVVRGDSAAYFCASSRGQGTEAFFGQGTRLTVV.

In this sample, this clonotype turned up a few times. The chain employs TRBV27 and TRBJ1-1; D may be TRBD1 (5 bases). The CDR3 runs to 13 residues. Trimming stripped 3 bases from V and 1 base from J, with 6 bases between. Germline CDR1 reads MNHEY; CDR2 reads SMNVEV (reference sequence). CDR3 residues: CASSLGGNTEAFF. For the CDR3, the DNA is TGTGCCAGCAGTTTGGGGGGGAACACTGAAGCTTTCTTT.

The V and J genes are TRBV10-3 and TRBJ2-1; TRBD2 matches at 9 bases. Germline CDR1 reads ENHRY; CDR2 reads SYGVKD. The CDR3 has 15 residues. The CDR3 protein is CSISISGSLDNEQFF. The CDR3, as DNA: TGTAGTATCAGTATTAGCGGGAGTCTCGACAATGAGCAGTTCTTC.